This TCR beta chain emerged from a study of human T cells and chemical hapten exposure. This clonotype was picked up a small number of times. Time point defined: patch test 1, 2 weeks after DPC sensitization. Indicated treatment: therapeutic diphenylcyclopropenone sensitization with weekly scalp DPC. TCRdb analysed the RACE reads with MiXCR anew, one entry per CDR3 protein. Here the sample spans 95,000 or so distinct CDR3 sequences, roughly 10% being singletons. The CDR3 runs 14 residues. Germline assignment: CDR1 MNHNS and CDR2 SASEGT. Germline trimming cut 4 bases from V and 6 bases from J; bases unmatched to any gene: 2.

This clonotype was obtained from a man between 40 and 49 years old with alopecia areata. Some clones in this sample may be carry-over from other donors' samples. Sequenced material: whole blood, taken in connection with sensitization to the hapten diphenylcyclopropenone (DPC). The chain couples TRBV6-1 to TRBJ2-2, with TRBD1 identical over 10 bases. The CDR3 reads CASSVGTGAGELFF. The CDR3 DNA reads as TGTGCCAGCAGTGTGGGGACAGGGGCCGGGGAGCTGTTTTTT.